This T cell receptor (beta chain) was sequenced during a study of blood T cell repertoires in COVID-19. On the study more broadly: There were acute and convalescent COVID-19 samples, and they came from the United States, Italy and Spain.

Unmatched junction bases numbered 8, after V lost 5 bases and J lost 4 bases. This CDR3 region has 15 residues. CDR1 is SNHLY and CDR2 is FYNNEI in the germline V gene. Data came from immunoSEQ multiplex PCR; TCRdb stores just in-frame clones and leaves some out. The top ten clones hold approximately 2.2% of a sample with hundreds of thousands of clones, roughly 86% of them seen once. The V call is TRBV2, the J call TRBJ1-1, with 9 bases identical to TRBD1. This receptor was identified in a woman under 40 who had recovered from COVID-19. Sequenced input: peripheral blood. The CDR3 DNA is TGTGCCAGCAGTCTACAGGGGGCGGGTGTCACTGAAGCTTTCTTT. Translation: CASSLQGAGVTEAFF.